This TCR beta chain emerged from a study of T-cell memory formation after mild COVID-19. Whole-study findings and limits: Clonal second-wave expansions that peaked on day 37 had unconfirmed SARS-CoV-2 specificity. Prior to infection, memory already included some responding clones, suggesting cross-reactive memory joined.

The germline V gene encodes CDR1 SGHNT and CDR2 YYREEE (reference sequence). The CDR3 runs 12 residues. V lost 3 bases and J lost 5, with 9 bases in between. This clonotype showed up just a few times. Its antigen is unidentified. TCRdb processed the 5' RACE reads anew with MiXCR; each CDR3 protein has one entry. The sample holds around 300,000 distinct CDR3 sequences; 8.2% are singletons and the top ten take roughly 23%. J is TRBJ2-7 and V is TRBV5-4; D is undetermined. This sequence originates from a man between 18 and 35 years old who had mild COVID-19 (a few samples of this study predate the infection). Cell type and time point are not known. Sequencing was carried out using PBMCs or a T cell subset sorted from them (not recorded which). Written as DNA, the CDR3 is TGTGCCAGCAGCTCCACAGTGAACGAGCAGTACTTC. Its translation: CASSSTVNEQYF.